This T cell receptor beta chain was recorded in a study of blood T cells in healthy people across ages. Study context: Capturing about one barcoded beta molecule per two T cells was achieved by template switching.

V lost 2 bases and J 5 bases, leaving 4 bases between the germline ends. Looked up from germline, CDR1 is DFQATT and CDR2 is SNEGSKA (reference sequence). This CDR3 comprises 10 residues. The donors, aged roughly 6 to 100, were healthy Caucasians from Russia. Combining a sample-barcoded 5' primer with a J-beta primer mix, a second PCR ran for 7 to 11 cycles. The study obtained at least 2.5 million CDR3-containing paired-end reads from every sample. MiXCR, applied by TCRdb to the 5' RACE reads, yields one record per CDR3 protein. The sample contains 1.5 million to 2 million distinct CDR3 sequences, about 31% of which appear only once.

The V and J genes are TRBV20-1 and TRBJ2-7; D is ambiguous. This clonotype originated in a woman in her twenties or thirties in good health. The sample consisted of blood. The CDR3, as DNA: TGCAGTGCTAGAATCGACGAGCAGTACTTC. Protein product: CSARIDEQYF.